A single sample gave rise to the 17 T cell receptor beta chains below, sequenced in a study of blood T cells in healthy people across ages. A second PCR, run for roughly 7 to 11 cycles, used a sample-barcoded 5' primer plus a J-beta primer mix. TCRdb processed the 5' RACE reads anew with MiXCR; each CDR3 protein has one entry. This table has hundreds of thousands of distinct CDR3 sequences, more than 40% appearing once. Sequenced: blood. These receptors were collected from a woman aged 55-69 years in good health.

This clonotype appeared a few times. The chain is built from TRBV5-1 and TRBJ2-5, with a tentative D call TRBD1 (6 bases). The CDR3 contains 16 residues. V gave up 5 bases and J gave up 1 base, with 18 bases separating them. Germline lookup yields CDR1 SGHRS and CDR2 YFSETQ. DNA of the CDR3: TGCGCCAGCAGACTTGGAACCGGGACATCCCAAGAGACCCAGTACTTC. Translation gives CASRLGTGTSQETQYF.

The V gene is TRBV4-1, the J gene TRBJ2-7; 7 nucleotides agree with TRBD1. The CDR3 has 18 residues. V shed 3 bases, J shed 7 bases, and the junction held 21 bases outside the gene matches. Per the germline V gene, CDR1 is MGHRA and CDR2 is YSYEKL. Here the CDR3 reads CASSQGLAQGKDYNEQYF. The CDR3 DNA sequence: TGCGCCAGCAGCCAGGGCCTCGCACAGGGGAAAGACTACAATGAGCAGTACTTC.

This chain joins TRBV27 and TRBJ2-2, with 8 bases lining up with TRBD1. V dropped 7 bases and J dropped 6; count of bases not matched to a gene: 7. Germline CDR1 MNHEY, CDR2 SMNVEV (reference sequence). The CDR3 loop spans 14 amino acids. The DNA of the CDR3 is TGTGCCAGCAAAGGGGGACAGGCTCCCGGGGAGCTGTTTTTT. Protein: CASKGGQAPGELFF.

There are a few counts of this clonotype. The rearrangement joins TRBV20-1 to TRBJ2-3, with TRBD1 as a possible D gene (5 bases). Trimming stripped 0 bases from V and 7 bases from J, with 14 bases between. Germline V gives CDR1 DFQATT, CDR2 SNEGSKA (reference sequence). This CDR3 contains 14 residues. CDR3 nucleotide sequence: TGCAGTGCTAGAGAAGGGGCGTCGGGTTATACGCAGTATTTT. Residues: CSAREGASGYTQYF.

This chain uses TRBV4-2 with TRBJ2-1, with D tentatively TRBD2 (5 bases). CDR1 LGHNA and CDR2 YNFKEQ come from the germline V gene. V lost 0 bases to trimming and J lost 8 bases, with 14 bases between them. The length of the CDR3 is 15 residues. CDR3 region: CASSQERGGSHEQFF. The CDR3 DNA is TGTGCCAGCAGCCAAGAGCGAGGAGGTTCGCATGAGCAGTTCTTC.

This clonotype was observed a few times. The V call is TRBV10-3, the J call TRBJ2-6; D not certain. CDR3 length equals 15 residues. CDR1 and CDR2 (germline): ENHRY, SYGVKD. Deletions cut 4 bases from V and 1 base from J, with 8 bases between. The CDR3: CAISGAVSGANVLTF. CDR3 nucleotides: TGTGCCATCAGTGGAGCCGTATCTGGGGCCAACGTCCTGACTTTC.

The chain is built from TRBV7-2 and TRBJ1-5, with 7 bases matching TRBD1. This CDR3 region has 15 residues. Germline CDR1 SGHTA, CDR2 FQGNSA. The V and J ends lost 5 bases and 3 bases, in that order; junction bases with no gene match: 7. CDR3 amino acids: CASSAWGQNNQPQHF. DNA for the CDR3: TGTGCCAGCAGCGCTTGGGGACAGAACAATCAGCCCCAGCATTTT.

This clonotype was observed a few times. The chain uses TRBV5-1 and TRBJ2-5; no reliable D call. The length of the CDR3 is 13 residues. The germline V gene has CDR1 SGHRS and CDR2 YFSETQ. V lost 4 bases and J 5 bases, leaving 12 bases between the germline ends. CDR3 nucleotides: TGCGCCAGCAGCCCCGGCCGTATGGAGACCCAGTACTTC. Amino acid sequence: CASSPGRMETQYF.

V is TRBV5-1 and J is TRBJ1-2, with a tentative D call TRBD1 (6 bases). In germline, CDR1 is SGHRS, CDR2 YFSETQ. There are 16 residues in the CDR3. The V gene lost 4 bases and the J gene lost 4 bases, with 20 bases spanning the gap. The CDR3 reads CASSPTTGRDVYGYTF. The CDR3 DNA follows: TGCGCCAGCAGCCCTACTACAGGGAGGGACGTCTATGGCTACACCTTC. The entire variable domain, with the rest obtained from reference TRBV5-1 and TRBJ1-2, is as follows: KAGVTQTPRYLIKTRGQQVTLSCSPISGHRSVSWYQQTPGQGLQFLFEYFSETQRNKGNFPGRFSGRQFSNSRSEMNVSTLELGDSALYLCASSPTTGRDVYGYTFGSGTRLTVV.

Notes on this clonotype: This could be a read error, since a much larger clone is one nucleotide away. The chain couples TRBV12-5 to TRBJ2-3; D is unresolved. The CDR3 spans 12 residues. The germline V and J ends were trimmed by 11 bases and 5 bases, with 14 bases remaining between them. Germline V gene lookup returns CDR1 LGHNT and CDR2 FRNRAP. The CDR3 here is CACASDGDTQYF. In nucleotides, the CDR3 is TGTGCTTGTGCTAGTGACGGAGATACGCAGTATTTT.

This clonotype was seen a few times. The rearrangement links TRBV5-1 to TRBJ1-2; D gene unclear. In germline, CDR1 is SGHRS, CDR2 YFSETQ. V was pared by 0 bases and J by 1 base, with 10 bases between. CDR3 length: 15 amino acids. CDR3 protein: CASSLALRNNYGYTF. The CDR3 DNA sequence: TGCGCCAGCAGCTTGGCGCTCAGAAATAACTATGGCTACACCTTC.

This chain joins TRBV29-1 and TRBJ2-1, with 9 bases aligning to TRBD1. CDR1 and CDR2 from the germline V gene are SQVTM and ANQGSEA. V lost 0 bases to trimming and J lost 7 bases; unmatched junction nucleotides: 13. The CDR3 sequence is 17 residues long. CDR3 sequence (DNA): TGCAGCGTTGAAGATGGCCTTTACAGGGGGCGGAGAAATGAGCAGTTCTTC. This gives the protein CSVEDGLYRGRRNEQFF.

As for this clonotype: Mismatch with germline at one junction end may stem from a read error. The chain has TRBV18 and TRBJ1-2; no firm D call. CDR3 length: 15 residues. Per germline, CDR1 KGHSH and CDR2 LQKENI. The CDR3 spells CASSPPRHANYGHTF. DNA of the CDR3: TGTGCCAGCTCACCACCTCGACATGCTAACTATGGCCACACCTTC.

The V and J genes are TRBV12-3 or TRBV12-4 and TRBJ2-5, with a possible D match to TRBD1 (6 bases). Gene TRBJ2-7 matches the end of the DNA better, so the J call may be wrong. The CDR3 extends over 14 amino acids. The CDR3 DNA reads as TGTGCCAGCAGGCCACAGGGACCGGTAGACGAGCAGTACTTC. It is translated as CASRPQGPVDEQYF.

The chain employs TRBV4-2 and TRBJ1-1, with D perhaps TRBD1 (6 bases). This CDR3 has 14 residues. Germline values: CDR1 LGHNA, CDR2 YNFKEQ. The V gene lost 5 bases and the J gene lost 1 base, with 11 bases spanning the gap. For the CDR3, the DNA is TGTGCCAGCAGCGGACTGACAGGGAACACTGAAGCTTTCTTT. Translation: CASSGLTGNTEAFF.

This clonotype occurred once. At one boundary the junction diverges from the germline segment, which might be a read error. V is TRBV20-1 and J is TRBJ2-4; 8 bases are a match to TRBD1. The CDR3 runs to 17 residues. Germline loops: CDR1 DFQATT, CDR2 SNEGSKA (reference sequence). CDR3: CSVRRTGNYLAENIQYF. The CDR3 DNA reads TGCAGTGTTAGAAGGACAGGGAATTACCTAGCCGAAAACATTCAGTACTTC.

This clonotype showed up just a few times. CDR3 region: CASSSSHIQETQYF. CDR3 bases: TGTGCCAGCAGCTCATCACATATCCAAGAGACCCAGTACTTC. The V and J genes are TRBV7-8 and TRBJ2-7, with D unclear. The J call may be faulty, since TRBJ2-5 better matches the DNA end. Germline lookup yields CDR1 SGHVS and CDR2 FQNEAQ. This CDR3 region has 14 residues.